The entry below describes one T cell receptor (beta chain). Data came from immunoSEQ multiplex PCR; TCRdb stores just in-frame clones and leaves some out. Of about 130,000 clones listed, about 96% were seen once; the top ten hold roughly 0.45%. The sample originates from a study of T cell changes during pregnancy in multiple sclerosis. The germline CDR1 and CDR2 sequences are LNHDA and SQIVND (reference sequence). Trimming removed 2 bases at V and 4 bases at J, with 9 bases between. The CDR3 loop spans 14 amino acids. The clonotype was recovered from a female donor with multiple sclerosis, enrolled in a pregnancy study. The chain combines TRBV19 with TRBJ1-5, with D possibly matching TRBD1 (5 bases). The sequences come from peripheral blood, collected after pregnancy. CDR3 region: CASSIRQLNQPQHF. In DNA, the CDR3 is TGTGCCAGTAGTATACGACAGCTAAATCAGCCCCAGCATTTT.